A selection of T cell receptor beta chains follows, all from one sample in a study of T-cell memory formation after mild COVID-19. TCRdb used MiXCR to reprocess the 5' RACE reads, holding one entry per CDR3 protein. Here the sample spans roughly 180,000 distinct CDR3 sequences, roughly 11% being singletons. The sample was PBMCs or a T cell subset sorted from them (not recorded which). The source is a man between 18 and 35 years old who had mild COVID-19 (a few samples of this study predate the infection). Cell type and time point are not known. Each CDR3 is given with its conserved first and last residue. Fields, in order: V gene, J gene, D gene, clone size, CDR3 length, CDR3 protein, CDR3 DNA. D genes are given only for firm matches. Clone size appears in some rows only: once, few, many, or a class for an expanded clone.

TRBV7-2	TRBJ1-4	.	many	15	CASSLGWGKNEKLFF	TGTGCCAGCAGCTTAGGTTGGGGAAAAAATGAAAAACTGTTTTTT
TRBV7-2	TRBJ2-5	.	many	14	CASSPGPGLETQYF	TGTGCCAGCAGCCCCGGTCCGGGGCTGGAGACCCAGTACTTC
TRBV6-2/TRBV6-3	TRBJ2-7	.	.	13	CASSSRVIYEQYF	TGTGCCAGCAGTTCCCGGGTTATCTACGAGCAGTACTTC
TRBV20-1	TRBJ2-2	.	.	14	CSATRTGNTGELFF	TGCAGTGCTACCCGGACCGGGAACACCGGGGAGCTGTTTTTT
TRBV2	TRBJ1-2	TRBD1	few	14	CASIEDRGVRGYTF	TGTGCCAGCATTGAGGACAGGGGGGTTCGTGGCTACACCTTC
TRBV12-3/TRBV12-4	TRBJ1-3	.	few	14	CASTRTASGNTIYF	TGTGCCAGCACACGTACAGCCTCTGGAAACACCATATATTTT
TRBV5-1	TRBJ1-1	TRBD1	.	17	CASSSQGQGLMNTEAFF	TGCGCCAGCAGCTCCCAGGGACAGGGCCTCATGAACACTGAAGCTTTCTTT
TRBV6-2/TRBV6-3	TRBJ2-2	.	.	10	CASSDTELFF	TGTGCCAGCAGTGATACAGAGCTGTTTTTT
TRBV7-9	TRBJ1-3	.	few	16	CASTIRGGSSGNTIYF	TGTGCCAGCACCATTCGGGGGGGGAGTTCTGGAAACACCATATATTTT
TRBV9	TRBJ2-1	.	.	15	CASSVEEGPYNEQFF	TGTGCCAGCAGCGTAGAGGAGGGGCCCTACAATGAGCAGTTCTTC
TRBV7-2	TRBJ2-5	.	.	14	CASSLRTLQETQYF	TGTGCCAGCAGCTTGCGGACACTACAAGAGACCCAGTACTTC
TRBV29-1	TRBJ1-1	.	.	14	CSVDNLERYTEAFF	TGCAGCGTTGATAATTTGGAACGATACACTGAAGCTTTCTTT
TRBV12-3/TRBV12-4	TRBJ2-1	TRBD1	many	13	CASENRDRAHQFF	TGTGCCAGCGAAAACCGGGACAGGGCCCACCAGTTCTTC
TRBV7-3	TRBJ1-2	.	many	13	CASSLGLNYGYTF	TGTGCCAGCAGCTTAGGACTGAACTATGGCTACACCTTC
TRBV5-1	TRBJ2-3	TRBD2	.	15	CASSTAGRDTDTQYF	TGCGCCAGCAGCACAGCGGGACGAGACACAGATACGCAGTATTTT
TRBV5-1	TRBJ2-5	TRBD2	.	15	CASSAMTSAAETQYF	TGCGCCAGCAGCGCAATGACTAGCGCGGCAGAGACCCAGTACTTC
TRBV6-5	TRBJ1-4	.	many	16	CASSSLGAETNEKLFF	TGTGCCAGCAGTTCCCTGGGGGCCGAGACTAATGAAAAACTGTTTTTT
TRBV20-1	TRBJ1-1	.	few	13	CSAPKVGGTEAFF	TGCAGTGCCCCTAAGGTGGGGGGCACTGAAGCTTTCTTT
TRBV5-1	TRBJ1-1	.	few	14	CASSPRPQNTEAFF	TGCGCCAGCAGCCCACGACCGCAGAACACTGAAGCTTTCTTT
TRBV6-6	TRBJ1-3	.	few	16	CASSYLFGASGNTIYF	TGTGCCAGCAGTTACCTATTCGGGGCCTCTGGAAACACCATATATTTT
TRBV7-9	TRBJ2-1	TRBD2	many	13	CASIRSGAEEQFF	TGTGCCAGCATCCGCAGCGGGGCTGAGGAGCAGTTCTTC
TRBV11-3	TRBJ1-3	.	.	14	CASSSEGPGNTIYF	TGTGCCAGCAGCTCTGAGGGTCCCGGAAACACCATATATTTT
TRBV27	TRBJ2-2	.	few	14	CASSPPYAGGELFF	TGTGCCAGCAGTCCCCCCTACGCGGGGGGGGAGCTGTTTTTT
TRBV2	TRBJ1-1	.	.	11	CASSAVVEAFF	TGTGCCAGCAGTGCGGTGGTTGAAGCTTTCTTT